The 20 T cell receptor beta chains reported below all come from one sample, sequenced in a study of blood T cell repertoires in COVID-19. Sequenced by immunoSEQ multiplex PCR; TCRdb stores in-frame clones only, minus some. The table shows roughly 60,000 clones, with 85% to 90% occurring only once. The sequenced material came from peripheral blood. The receptors were sampled from a human donor with active COVID-19. The donor label of this sample is uncertain.

V and J are TRBV19 and TRBJ2-7; TRBD1 matches at 8 bases. This CDR3 has 15 amino acids. V lost 3 bases to trimming and J lost 5 bases; unmatched junction nucleotides: 9. Germline CDR1 LNHDA, CDR2 SQIVND (reference sequence). DNA of the CDR3: TGTGCCAGTAGTATGAGTGGACAGGGTTTACACGAGCAGTACTTC. Its translation is CASSMSGQGLHEQYF.

This chain connects TRBV11-2 to TRBJ2-5; 9 nucleotides match TRBD2. The CDR3 sequence is 15 residues long. Germline CDR1 and CDR2: SGHAT and FQNNGV. J gave up 3 bases and V 1 base, and 3 bases lay outside the gene matches. CDR3 sequence reads: CASSLGAGGKETQYF. The CDR3 bases are TGTGCCAGCAGCTTAGGGGCGGGAGGGAAAGAGACCCAGTACTTC.

The V and J genes are TRBV7-9 and TRBJ1-1, with D perhaps TRBD1 (6 bases). The CDR3 spans 14 residues. Between the trimmed V and J ends, which lost 2 bases and 4 bases, there was a span of 11 bases. Germline CDR1 reads SEHNR; CDR2 reads FQNEAQ (reference sequence). CDR3 residues: CASSLQRGTTEAFF. The CDR3 DNA follows: TGTGCCAGCAGCTTACAGAGGGGGACCACTGAAGCTTTCTTT.

This chain uses TRBV19 with TRBJ2-7; TRBD2 agrees at 8 bases. CDR3 size: 13 residues. With 8 bases clipped from V and 7 bases from J, the junction kept 10 bases outside the gene matches. Germline CDR1 and CDR2: LNHDA and SQIVND (reference sequence). The DNA of the CDR3 is TGTGCCAGTTACTCCGGGGGGGCTGAGGAGCAGTACTTC. It translates to CASYSGGAEEQYF.

This clone turned up a few times. This rearrangement joins TRBV7-9 to TRBJ1-1; unclear D gene. V shed 5 bases and J shed 1 base, with 17 bases lying between them. Germline V gene data show CDR1 as SEHNR and CDR2 as FQNEAQ (reference sequence). The CDR3 sequence is 16 residues long. The CDR3 protein is CASSLHGGGSNTEAFF. The CDR3 DNA follows: TGTGCCAGCAGCCTCCACGGAGGAGGGTCGAACACTGAAGCTTTCTTT.

This rearrangement joins TRBV5-1 to TRBJ2-5; D is ambiguous. Germline CDR1 reads SGHRS; CDR2 reads YFSETQ. There are 16 residues in the CDR3. V lost 0 bases to trimming and J lost 4 bases, with 16 bases between them. CDR3 sequence: CASSLASANNGETQYF. In DNA form, the CDR3 reads TGCGCCAGCAGCTTGGCCTCTGCAAACAATGGAGAGACCCAGTACTTC.

This clone was observed a handful of times. CDR3 DNA sequence: TGCGCCAGCAGAGACGGGACTAGCGTCGGGGAGCTGTTTTTT. It yields the protein CASRDGTSVGELFF. The chain is built from TRBV10-1 and TRBJ2-2; 10 bases align to TRBD2. The CDR3 is made up of 14 amino acids. Per the germline V gene, CDR1 is WNHNN and CDR2 is SYGVQD (reference sequence). The ends lost 6 bases at V and 7 bases at J; junction bases unmatched: 5.

The V and J genes are TRBV19 and TRBJ1-1; 7 bases are a match to TRBD1. The CDR3 extends over 15 amino acids. Unmatched junction bases numbered 11, after V lost 7 bases and J lost 3 bases. Germline CDR1 is LNHDA and CDR2 is SQIVND (reference sequence). The CDR3 nucleotides are TGTGCCAGTAAGGGGACAGCCAAGCAAGACACTGAAGCTTTCTTT. This encodes CASKGTAKQDTEAFF. The full variable domain, its missing parts supplied by reference TRBV19 and TRBJ1-1, is DGGITQSPKYLFRKEGQNVTLSCEQNLNHDAMYWYRQDPGQGLRLIYYSQIVNDFQKGDIAEGYSVSREKKESFPLTVTSAQKNPTAFYLCASKGTAKQDTEAFFGQGTRLTVV.

The chain recombines TRBV7-2 with TRBJ2-2, with D maybe TRBD2 (5 bases). The CDR3 has 15 amino acids. Germline-derived CDR1 and CDR2 are SGHTA and FQGNSA. V lost 1 base and J lost 7, with 13 bases in between. CDR3 sequence: CASSLVGGLYGELFF. The CDR3 DNA reads as TGTGCCAGCAGCTTAGTTGGCGGGCTGTACGGGGAGCTGTTTTTT.

The chain links TRBV13 to TRBJ1-2; TRBD1 matches at 9 bases. The CDR3 spans 15 residues. Germline-derived CDR1 and CDR2 are PRHDT and FYEKMQ (reference sequence). With V trimmed by 4 bases and J by 4 bases, 7 bases remained unmatched. The chain's CDR3 is CASSSRDRDFYGYTF. The CDR3 DNA sequence: TGTGCCAGCAGCTCCCGGGACAGGGATTTCTATGGCTACACCTTC.

The chain couples TRBV5-4 to TRBJ2-5; 9 bases fit TRBD2. CDR3 length: 15 amino acids. CDR1 and CDR2 from the germline V gene are SGHNT and YYREEE (reference sequence). V shed 0 bases, J shed 4 bases, and the junction held 4 bases outside the gene matches. The CDR3 sequence is CASSLGLAGVETQYF. As DNA, the CDR3 is TGTGCCAGCAGCTTGGGATTAGCGGGAGTAGAGACCCAGTACTTC.

This chain joins TRBV5-1 and TRBJ2-5, with 7 bases matching TRBD2. The CDR3 sequence is 13 residues long. V trimming: 3 bases; J trimming: 4 bases; junction bases outside the gene matches: 3. Germline CDR1 and CDR2: SGHRS and YFSETQ. CDR3 sequence: CASSWGGGETQYF. Here the CDR3 DNA reads TGCGCCAGCAGCTGGGGGGGAGGAGAGACCCAGTACTTC.

The chain links TRBV19 to TRBJ1-2; maybe TRBD1 (5 bases). This CDR3 is built from 14 residues. Trimming left V 1 base short and J 2 bases short, with 8 bases between. Germline CDR1 reads LNHDA; CDR2 reads SQIVND (reference sequence). The CDR3 sequence is CASSIVKGNYGYTF. CDR3 DNA: TGTGCCAGTAGTATAGTTAAGGGGAACTATGGCTACACCTTC.

The V call is TRBV4-1, the J call TRBJ1-4, with 7 bases matching TRBD1. The CDR3 loop spans 16 amino acids. The germline gives CDR1 MGHRA, CDR2 YSYEKL. V lost 4 bases, J lost 7 bases, and 12 bases stayed unmatched. CDR3 DNA: TGCGCCAGCAGCCTCGCCGGGACAGCGGTCGGTGAAAAACTGTTTTTT. Its translation: CASSLAGTAVGEKLFF.

In nucleotides, the CDR3 is TGTGCCAGCAGCTTCGGGGGGGCTTGGGAAAAACTGTTTTTT. It yields the protein CASSFGGAWEKLFF. The chain links TRBV7-9 to TRBJ1-4, with D tentatively TRBD1 (6 bases). The CDR3 sequence is 14 residues long. Germline CDR1 is SEHNR and CDR2 is FQNEAQ (reference sequence). V was trimmed by 3 bases and J by 8 bases, leaving 13 bases between them.

J is TRBJ2-1 and V is TRBV14, with TRBD2 matching 10 bases. CDR1 and CDR2 from the germline V gene are SGHDN and FVKESK. This CDR3 is 18 amino acids long. J lost 3 bases, V lost 2 bases, and 10 bases had no gene match. CDR3 DNA sequence: TGTGCCAGCAGCCAACCGCGGGCCCTAGCGGGAGTCTACAATGAGCAGTTCTTC. Translation gives CASSQPRALAGVYNEQFF.

Here the CDR3 DNA reads TGTGCCAGCAGCTCCGGGACACTTAAGAGCTCCTACAATGAGCAGTTCTTC. Translation gives CASSSGTLKSSYNEQFF. V usage is TRBV5-4 and J usage is TRBJ2-1; tentative D call: TRBD1 (6 bases). CDR1 is SGHNT and CDR2 is YYREEE in the germline V gene (reference sequence). The V and J ends lost 3 bases and 0 bases respectively, with 16 bases between them. CDR3 length: 17 amino acids.

J is TRBJ1-1 and V is TRBV7-9; D gene unclear. Germline V gives CDR1 SEHNR, CDR2 FQNEAQ (reference sequence). Trimming left V 4 bases short and J 3 bases short, with 3 bases between. The CDR3 runs to 11 residues. This chain's CDR3 is CASSSYTEAFF. CDR3 in DNA: TGTGCCAGCAGCTCATACACTGAAGCTTTCTTT.

This CDR3 reads CSASSQDNTGELFF. The DNA of the CDR3 is TGCAGTGCTAGTTCGCAGGATAACACCGGGGAGCTGTTTTTT. The V call is TRBV20-1, the J call TRBJ2-2; unclear D gene. From germline, CDR1 is DFQATT and CDR2 SNEGSKA (reference sequence). The V gene lost 3 bases and the J gene lost 2 bases, with 10 bases spanning the gap. CDR3 size: 14 residues.

The V and J genes are TRBV5-6 and TRBJ1-2, with 8 bases aligning to TRBD1. The germline CDR1 and CDR2 sequences are SGHDT and YYEEEE. The ends lost 4 bases at V and 0 bases at J; junction bases unmatched: 11. This CDR3 is built from 17 residues. CDR3 sequence reads: CASSTRTGWVTNYGYTF. CDR3 DNA sequence: TGTGCCAGCAGCACCCGGACAGGGTGGGTAACTAACTATGGCTACACCTTC.